Below are 9 T cell receptor beta chains sequenced from a single sample in a study of vaccination and CD4 T cells after COVID-19. Their antigen targets remain unknown. An Oncomine TCR Beta short-read assay was used to sequence the DNA from cultured CD4+ T cells. One entry per CDR3 protein, called by TCRdb with MiXCR from the PCR reads. This table has around 12,000 distinct CDR3 sequences, around 76% appearing once. The treatment here: approximately 9-day PBMC culture with coronavirus spike peptide pools or control peptides (ViraFEST assay). Material: CD4+ T cells from blood, cultured in vitro, obtained after SARS-CoV-2 vaccination. Every receptor here comes from a human donor who received a COVID-19 vaccine.

As concerns this clonotype: It is unclear where the CDR3 begins or ends on the DNA, so no DNA is shown, and the CDR3 is as TCRdb lists it. The V gene is TRBV21-1, the J gene TRBJ1-5. TRBV21-1 has pseudogene status. The CDR3 is 15 residues long, counting both termini. CDR3 in amino acids: CASSYLCGLYQPQHF.

This chain joins TRBV2 and TRBJ2-5; the match to TRBD2 covers 8 bases. J was trimmed by 4 bases and V by 6 bases; bases with no gene match: 7. In germline, CDR1 is SNHLY, CDR2 FYNNEI. The CDR3 contains 14 residues. The CDR3 bases are TGTGCCAGCAGGGACCCGGGGGGGCCAGAGACCCAGTACTTC. Its translation: CASRDPGGPETQYF.

This chain connects TRBV10-3 to TRBJ2-5; no reliable D call. This CDR3 has 12 amino acids. Per the germline V gene, CDR1 is ENHRY and CDR2 is SYGVKD. V dropped 3 bases and J dropped 5 bases, with 7 bases sitting between them. CDR3 nucleotides: TGTGCCATCAGTGAAGAACGGGAGACCCAGTACTTC. Translating gives CAISEERETQYF.

The J gene is TRBJ1-2, the V gene TRBV27; 7 bases are shared with TRBD1. The CDR3 has 17 amino acids. CDR1 is MNHEY and CDR2 is SMNVEV in the germline V gene (reference sequence). J was trimmed by 1 base and V by 2 bases; bases with no gene match: 10. The CDR3 here is CASSLTGAHSFNYGYTF. The DNA for the CDR3 is TGTGCCAGCAGTTTAACAGGGGCCCACTCGTTTAACTATGGCTACACCTTC.

This clonotype was observed a handful of times. The chain recombines TRBV20-1 with TRBJ1-2, with no clear D. The CDR3 length is 12 residues. Germline assignment: CDR1 DFQATT and CDR2 SNEGSKA (reference sequence). The V gene lost 0 bases and the J gene lost 6 bases, with 8 bases spanning the gap. In nucleotides, the CDR3 is TGCAGTGCTAGAGACGGGGAGGATGGCTACACCTTC. It codes for CSARDGEDGYTF.

In the case of this clonotype: Possible read error: a much larger clone is one base away. The CDR3 region has the DNA TGCAGTGCTAGGGAGGCAGGTTTCAATCAGCCCCAGCATTTT. Residues: CSAREAGFNQPQHF. This rearrangement joins TRBV20-1 to TRBJ1-5; no clear D. In germline, CDR1 is DFQATT, CDR2 SNEGSKA (reference sequence). The CDR3 totals 14 residues. V was shortened by 3 bases and J by 3 bases, with 12 bases between the two germline ends.

The chain recombines TRBV6-2 or TRBV6-3 with TRBJ2-3; 12 bases match TRBD2. The length of the CDR3 is 16 residues. After removal of 6 bases from V and 7 bases from J, the junction contained 11 bases not matched to a gene. CDR1 and CDR2 (germline): MNHEY, SVGEGT. This chain's CDR3 is CASSLPASGGAYTQYF. CDR3 nucleotides: TGTGCCAGCAGCCTCCCCGCTAGCGGGGGGGCATATACGCAGTATTTT.

The V gene is TRBV7-9, the J gene TRBJ2-7; 14 bases match TRBD2. The CDR3 is 15 amino acids. Germline values: CDR1 SEHNR, CDR2 FQNEAQ (reference sequence). The V and J ends lost 3 bases and 2 bases, in that order; junction bases with no gene match: 0. CDR3 sequence reads: CASSLTSGGAYEQYF. Here the CDR3 DNA reads TGTGCCAGCAGCTTGACTAGCGGGGGGGCCTACGAGCAGTACTTC.

This clonotype has just a few counts. The V and J genes are TRBV7-9 and TRBJ2-5; D is possibly TRBD2 (7 bases). This CDR3 spans 15 amino acids. Germline V gene data show CDR1 as SEHNR and CDR2 as FQNEAQ (reference sequence). Trimming cost V 4 bases and J 7 bases, with 19 bases left between them. The CDR3 sequence is CASSSMGGRLGTQYF. The CDR3 bases are TGTGCCAGCAGCTCAATGGGGGGGCGACTGGGGACCCAGTACTTC.